One and the same sample provided the 13 T cell receptor beta chains below, sequenced in a study of spatial heterogeneity in lung cancer. MiXCR was run by TCRdb on the 5' RACE reads, yielding one entry per CDR3 protein. The table records some 120,000 distinct CDR3 sequences, more than 9% of them present only once. The time point is: blood at routine non-recurrence follow-up after resection. Whole RNA, isolated from tumor, nontumor lung or frozen PBMC, was sequenced without prior sorting. The sequencing here drew on PBMCs, taken at follow-up. The receptor source for this set is a male donor with early-stage non-small cell lung cancer.

This clonotype appeared many times. The rearrangement uses TRBV5-1 and TRBJ2-7, with D perhaps TRBD1 or TRBD2 (5 bases each). Germline V gene lookup returns CDR1 SGHRS and CDR2 YFSETQ. The CDR3 is 15 amino acids. Trimming took off 6 bases at V and 3 bases at J, with 19 bases between the two ends. CDR3 loop: CASNGGRGPIYEQYF. In DNA, the CDR3 is TGCGCCAGCAATGGGGGTAGGGGTCCAATCTACGAGCAGTACTTC.

A few counts support this clonotype. The V and J genes are TRBV6-6 and TRBJ2-7, with D possibly TRBD1 on 5 matching bases. V lost 7 bases and J lost 7, with 17 bases in between. The CDR3 has 13 residues. Per germline, CDR1 MNHNY and CDR2 SVGAGI (reference sequence). The CDR3 here is CASTLLDSAEQYF. The DNA of the CDR3 is TGTGCCAGCACTTTACTCGACAGCGCGGAGCAGTACTTC.

The genes are TRBV11-2 and TRBJ2-1; 7 nucleotides agree with TRBD1. Germline CDR1 reads SGHAT; CDR2 reads FQNNGV. Trimming at V came to 4 bases and at J to 4 bases, leaving 10 bases not matched to a gene. This CDR3 region has 16 residues. CDR3 nucleotides: TGTGCCAGCAGCTCCGACAGGGCCCTAAAATACAATGAGCAGTTCTTC. Translated, it gives CASSSDRALKYNEQFF.

The table lists this clonotype with many counts. The gene calls are TRBV15 and TRBJ2-6, with 10 bases matching TRBD1. Germline loops: CDR1 LNHNV, CDR2 YYDKDF (reference sequence). CDR3 size: 20 residues. V dropped 5 bases and J dropped 0; count of bases not matched to a gene: 13. The CDR3 sequence is CATSPAWGQGSYSGANVLTF. The CDR3 DNA is TGTGCCACCAGCCCAGCTTGGGGACAGGGGAGCTACTCTGGGGCCAACGTCCTGACTTTC.

This clonotype is labeled as medium-sized. The chain combines TRBV27 with TRBJ2-7, with D hard to call. V was shortened by 0 bases and J by 3 bases, with 15 bases between the two germline ends. Germline V lookup: CDR1 MNHEY, CDR2 SMNVEV (reference sequence). This CDR3 spans 16 amino acids. The CDR3 region is CASSLSMAELNYEQYF. The CDR3 DNA reads as TGTGCCAGCAGTTTATCGATGGCAGAATTAAACTACGAGCAGTACTTC.

This clonotype has at least ten counts. This rearrangement joins TRBV30 to TRBJ2-7; the D gene is possibly TRBD2 (6 bases). Per the germline V gene, CDR1 is GTSNPN and CDR2 is SVGIG (reference sequence). The CDR3 has 14 amino acids. CDR3 sequence reads: CAARVGGGGYEQYF. The DNA of the CDR3 is TGTGCAGCCAGAGTCGGGGGAGGAGGCTACGAGCAGTACTTC.

This clonotype was counted only a few times. The V and J genes are TRBV5-1 and TRBJ2-5, with 10 bases lining up with TRBD1. V gave up 3 bases and J gave up 6 bases; unmatched junction bases: 5. This CDR3 is built from 14 residues. Germline assignment: CDR1 SGHRS and CDR2 YFSETQ. CDR3 bases: TGCGCCAGCAGCTCCGACAGGGGGCGGCAGACCCAGTACTTC. Its protein is CASSSDRGRQTQYF.

This clonotype was seen a few times. The chain carries TRBV20-1 and TRBJ2-3; D is possibly TRBD1 (6 bases). The germline V gene encodes CDR1 DFQATT and CDR2 SNEGSKA (reference sequence). V shed 6 bases and J shed 2 bases, with 15 bases lying between them. The CDR3 spans 14 residues. CDR3 sequence: CSARDTYLTDTQYF. CDR3 nucleotides: TGCAGTGCCAGGGACACTTACCTCACAGATACGCAGTATTTT.

The chain links TRBV20-1 to TRBJ2-1; TRBD2 is a possible D gene (5 bases). Trimming cost V 5 bases and J 6 bases, with 17 bases left between them. CDR1 is DFQATT, CDR2 SNEGSKA, per germline (reference sequence). The CDR3 covers 14 residues. The CDR3 sequence is CSALEGGLGNEQFF. The CDR3 DNA reads as TGCAGTGCTCTAGAGGGCGGCTTGGGCAATGAGCAGTTCTTC.

The CDR3 is CASSLQSIFSYNEQFF. CDR3 coding DNA: TGTGCCAGCAGTTTGCAGAGCATTTTCTCCTACAATGAGCAGTTCTTC. V is TRBV28 and J is TRBJ2-1; D gene uncertain. The CDR3 is 16 residues long. CDR1 and CDR2 from the germline V gene are MDHEN and SYDVKM. The V gene lost 3 bases and the J gene lost 0 bases, with 12 bases spanning the gap.

The chain uses TRBV5-1 and TRBJ2-2; 7 positions match TRBD1. The germline V gene has CDR1 SGHRS and CDR2 YFSETQ. J gave up 1 base and V 4 bases, and 10 bases lay outside the gene matches. The CDR3 contains 17 residues. The CDR3 coding sequence is TGCGCCAGCAGCCCACAGACAGGGAATAGGAACACCGGGGAGCTGTTTTTT. This codes for CASSPQTGNRNTGELFF.

In this sample, this clonotype turned up many times. The chain combines TRBV2 with TRBJ2-6; D tentatively fits TRBD1 or TRBD2 (5 bases each). Trimming cost V 7 bases and J 1 base, with 14 bases left between them. In germline, CDR1 is SNHLY, CDR2 FYNNEI. CDR3 length equals 16 residues. The CDR3 nucleotides read TGTGCCAGCAATAGGGACCAGATGTCTGGGGCCAACGTCCTGACTTTC. Its translation is CASNRDQMSGANVLTF. The full variable domain, in which reference TRBV2 and TRBJ2-6 provide the parts outside the CDR3, is EPEVTQTPSHQVTQMGQEVILRCVPISNHLYFYWYRQILGQKVEFLVSFYNNEISEKSEIFDDQFSVERPDGSNFTLKIRSTKLEDSAMYFCASNRDQMSGANVLTFGAGSRLTVL.

The chain employs TRBV6-5 and TRBJ1-1; tentatively, D is TRBD1 (5 bases). Germline V gene lookup returns CDR1 MNHEY and CDR2 SVGAGI. The CDR3 has 15 amino acids. V gave up 0 bases and J gave up 4 bases, with 12 bases separating them. The CDR3 DNA reads as TGTGCCAGCAGTTACTCGAGTGTGGGGGGCACTGAAGCTTTCTTT. Amino acid sequence: CASSYSSVGGTEAFF.